This T cell receptor beta chain was identified during a study of T cells in localized non-small cell lung cancer. Data came from immunoSEQ multiplex PCR; TCRdb stores just in-frame clones and leaves some out. The table lists roughly 38,000 clones, roughly four fifths of them singletons. Concerning this clone: Its cognate antigen is unknown.

Study outcomes and limitations: The study detected a median about 57 of the top 100 tumor clones in adjacent lung. Sequencing covered just one tumor region, so heterogeneity cannot be ruled out. Uninvolved adjacent lung had higher T cell clonality than tumor and all other tissues.

The CDR3 length is 15 residues. V shed 4 bases and J 3 bases; nucleotides not matched to a gene: 7. Per germline, CDR1 SGHAT and CDR2 FQNNGV. The sample was peripheral blood, taken before any cancer treatment. The receptor's source is a male donor at least 60 years old with stage III squamous cell lung carcinoma. This sequence joins TRBV11-2 and TRBJ2-5, with 8 bases matching TRBD1. CDR3 in DNA: TGTGCCAGCAGCTCCAGGGGGCGAGGGGAAGAGACCCAGTACTTC. Translated: CASSSRGRGEETQYF. Using reference TRBV11-2 and TRBJ2-5 for the parts outside the CDR3, the full variable domain is EAGVAQSPRYKIIEKRQSVAFWCNPISGHATLYWYQQILGQGPKLLIQFQNNGVVDDSQLPKDRFSAERLKGVDSTLKIQPAKLEDSAVYLCASSSRGRGEETQYFGPGTRLLVL.